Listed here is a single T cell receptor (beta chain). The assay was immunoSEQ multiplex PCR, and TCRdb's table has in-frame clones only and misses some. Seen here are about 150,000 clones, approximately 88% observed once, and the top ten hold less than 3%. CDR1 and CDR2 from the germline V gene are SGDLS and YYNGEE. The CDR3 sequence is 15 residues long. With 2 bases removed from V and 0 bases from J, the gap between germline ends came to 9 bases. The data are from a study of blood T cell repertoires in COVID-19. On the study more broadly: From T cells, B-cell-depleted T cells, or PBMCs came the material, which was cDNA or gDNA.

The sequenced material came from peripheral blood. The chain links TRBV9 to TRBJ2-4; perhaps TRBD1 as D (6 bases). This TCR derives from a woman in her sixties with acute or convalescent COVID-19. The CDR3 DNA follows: TGTGCCAGCAGCGTCGGACAGCTAGCCAAAAACATTCAGTACTTC. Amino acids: CASSVGQLAKNIQYF.